The source of this T cell receptor beta chain is a study of CD8+CD57+ T cells in acquired aplastic anemia. Study details: Sorted CD4+ and CD8+ cells gave a mean 3.2 ug DNA, range roughly 0.2 to 27.4 ug.

The template used for profiling TCR beta VDJ and CDR3 was genomic DNA. TCRdb reprocessed the reads via MiXCR and lists one record per CDR3 protein. The sample has 210,000 or so distinct CDR3 sequences, roughly 53% seen once; the top ten hold just under 20%. CDR1 and CDR2 from the germline V gene are SGDLS and YYNGEE. V lost 0 bases to trimming and J lost 4 bases, with 13 bases between them. The CDR3 consists of 15 residues. Previously, flow cytometry had revealed CD8+CD57+ cell expansion in the patients chosen for sequencing. Every patient was diagnosed with severe acquired aplastic anemia. This clonotype was counted ten times or more. Its antigen is unknown. Study-wide findings and caveats: Between the patient and control groups, CD8+ Simpson's diversity did not differ significantly.

The sequenced sample consisted of sorted CD4+, CD8+, or CD8+CD57+ T cells (not recorded which) from PBMCs. This chain connects TRBV9 to TRBJ1-2; TRBD1 is a possible D gene (5 bases). The clonotype comes from a human donor with aplastic anemia. The DNA of the CDR3 is TGTGCCAGCAGCGTAGGCCCCGGGACCACCTATGGCTACACCTTC. This encodes CASSVGPGTTYGYTF.